Listed below are T cell receptor beta chains from one sample, sequenced in a study of identical twins. TCRdb passed the 5' RACE reads through MiXCR, listing each CDR3 protein once. The table has some 440,000 distinct CDR3 sequences, 24% seen once; the top ten hold around 3%. The same sample was also studied in work on T cells expressing NK-cell markers.

The sequenced material came from CD4+ T cells sorted from blood. These receptors came from a woman under 30 in good health. The CDR3 runs from the conserved cysteine through the conserved F or W. A D gene is named only where the DNA matches it firmly. Clone size appears in some rows only: once, few, many, or a class for an expanded clone.

>TRBV28|-|TRBJ2-7|TRBD1
TGTGCCAGCAACGGACAGGGGTACGAGCAGTACTTC
CASNGQGYEQYF
>TRBV20-1|few|TRBJ2-6|-
TGCAGTGCTAATGATCGACGGAGCTCTGGGGCCAACGTCCTGACTTTC
CSANDRRSSGANVLTF
>TRBV6-2/TRBV6-3|-|TRBJ2-7|-
TGTGCCAGCAGTATCCACGGACAAAGCTCCTACGAGCAGTACTTC
CASSIHGQSSYEQYF
>TRBV20-1|-|TRBJ2-5|-
TGCAGTGCTAGAGAACGCCGGGTCGCCCCCCAAGAGACCCAGTACTTC
CSARERRVAPQETQYF
>TRBV12-3/TRBV12-4|-|TRBJ1-2|-
TGTGCCAGCAGTTTGGGCCATTCGAGCTATGGCTACACCTTC
CASSLGHSSYGYTF
>TRBV21-1|-|TRBJ2-1|-
TGTGCCAGCAGCAGGACTCCCTACAATGAGCAGTTCTTC
CASSRTPYNEQFF
>TRBV30|-|TRBJ2-1|-
TGTGCCTGGAATGTGGGCGATAGCTCCTACAATGAGCAGTTCTTC
CAWNVGDSSYNEQFF
>TRBV5-1|-|TRBJ1-6|-
TGCGCCAGCAGCTTGGCCGGGAACGAGAATTCACCCCTCCACTTT
CASSLAGNENSPLHF
>TRBV7-2|few|TRBJ2-2|-
TGTGCCAGCAGCCTCCCGATCCTTGGGGGCACCGGGGAGCTGTTTTTT
CASSLPILGGTGELFF
>TRBV6-5|-|TRBJ2-7|TRBD2
TGTGCCAGCAGTTCCATCGGACTAGCGCACTCCTACGAGCAGTACTTC
CASSSIGLAHSYEQYF
>TRBV30|few|TRBJ2-1|TRBD2
TGTGCCTGGAGTGTACTATGGTCTAGCGGTTCCTACAATGAGCAGTTCTTC
CAWSVLWSSGSYNEQFF
>TRBV7-2|-|TRBJ2-7|TRBD2
TGTGCCAGCAGCGCCCGGGGGCTAGCGGGAAGCTACGAGCAGTACTTC
CASSARGLAGSYEQYF
>TRBV7-9|-|TRBJ2-7|-
TGTGCCAGCAGCTTAGAGCAGGGGACCCACGAGCAGTACTTC
CASSLEQGTHEQYF
>TRBV20-1|-|TRBJ2-3|-
TGCAGTGCTGGAGACTGGCGGGGGCCCCCAGATACGCAGTATTTT
CSAGDWRGPPDTQYF
>TRBV6-5|few|TRBJ2-5|-
TGTGCCAGCAGTTACTCTTACCTAGGACAAGAGACCCAGTACTTC
CASSYSYLGQETQYF
>TRBV5-1|few|TRBJ2-5|-
TGCGCCAGCAGCTTGGAGGGAAGAGGGGAGACCCAGTACTTC
CASSLEGRGETQYF
>TRBV18|-|TRBJ1-1|-
TGTGCCAGCTCACCTAGCGGCGCGGTGGGGGGGACTGAAGCTTTCTTT
CASSPSGAVGGTEAFF
>TRBV20-1|few|TRBJ1-3|-
TGCAGTGCTAGAGATTACAGAAACACCATATATTTT
CSARDYRNTIYF
>TRBV12-3/TRBV12-4|few|TRBJ2-2|-
TGTGCCAGCAGTTTACACCTAGGCAGGGCGTACACCGGGGAGCTGTTTTTT
CASSLHLGRAYTGELFF
>TRBV7-9|-|TRBJ1-2|-
TGTGCCAGCAGCTTAACGGCCGGCGTGTATGGCTACACCTTC
CASSLTAGVYGYTF
>TRBV6-1|few|TRBJ2-1|TRBD2
TGTGCCAGCAGGGGGACTAGCGGGGTGAATGAGCAGTTCTTC
CASRGTSGVNEQFF
>TRBV20-1|-|TRBJ2-1|-
TGCAGTGCTAGCAACCTTGGGGCGCCTACCTACAATGAGCAGTTCTTC
CSASNLGAPTYNEQFF
>TRBV5-1|few|TRBJ2-7|-
TGCGCCAGCAGATTGGCCCAGGGCTACGAGCAGTACTTC
CASRLAQGYEQYF
>TRBV30|few|TRBJ2-2|-
TGTGCCTGGAGTCTAATCCATGCAACGAACACCGGGGAGCTGTTTTTT
CAWSLIHATNTGELFF
>TRBV5-4|once|TRBJ2-4|TRBD2
TGTGCCAGCAGCTTGGGAGACGGCGGGAGGGCGCGAAACATTCAGTACTTC
CASSLGDGGRARNIQYF
>TRBV18|-|TRBJ1-1|-
TGTGCCAGCTCACCGTACCCGGGACATTTGAACACTGAAGCTTTCTTT
CASSPYPGHLNTEAFF
>TRBV7-9|-|TRBJ1-3|TRBD1
TGTGCCAGCAGCTTACCGAGGGGGCGACCTGGAAACACCATATATTTT
CASSLPRGRPGNTIYF
>TRBV10-3|few|TRBJ2-7|TRBD2
TGTGCCATCAGGGGCGGGAGGGCCTACGAGCAGTACTTC
CAIRGGRAYEQYF
>TRBV6-4|-|TRBJ2-7|-
TGTGCCAGCAAACCACGATACTCCTACGAGCAGTACTTC
CASKPRYSYEQYF
>TRBV5-1|many|TRBJ1-5|-
TGCGCCAGCAGCTTGGTTTCGGGGGCGAGTCAGCCCCAGCATTTT
CASSLVSGASQPQHF
>TRBV6-2/TRBV6-3|-|TRBJ1-2|-
TGTGCCAGCAGGACCGGGACCCTTAACTATGGCTACACCTTC
CASRTGTLNYGYTF
>TRBV20-1|-|TRBJ1-5|-
TGCAGTGCTAGTAAGAGTACGAGCAATCAGCCCCAGCATTTT
CSASKSTSNQPQHF
>TRBV5-1|few|TRBJ2-7|-
TGCGCCAGCAGCTTGGAGGGTCGGGTAGCCTACGAGCAGTACTTC
CASSLEGRVAYEQYF
>TRBV14|-|TRBJ1-1|-
TGTGCCAGCAGCCCTTTCGGGAGGGGGAGAGCGAACACTGAAGCTTTCTTT
CASSPFGRGRANTEAFF
>TRBV9|-|TRBJ1-6|-
TGTGCCAGCAGCGTAGAAGTCCGTTCACCCCTCCACTTT
CASSVEVRSPLHF
>TRBV20-1|-|TRBJ2-1|TRBD2
TGCAGTGCTCAGACGTGGGAGGGGTTCCGATACAATGAGCAGTTCTTC
CSAQTWEGFRYNEQFF
>TRBV20-1|few|TRBJ2-3|TRBD1
TGCAGTGCCAGACAGGGGCCTAGCACAGATACGCAGTATTTT
CSARQGPSTDTQYF
>TRBV20-1|-|TRBJ2-7|-
TGCAGTGCTACACCGACTCACAGTGGCTACGAGCAGTACTTC
CSATPTHSGYEQYF
>TRBV20-1|-|TRBJ2-3|-
TGCAGTGCAGGTGGGGGCAACACAGATACGCAGTATTTT
CSAGGGNTDTQYF
>TRBV5-1|few|TRBJ2-5|-
TGCGCCAGCAGCTCGGACAGCTCCTGGGAGACCCAGTACTTC
CASSSDSSWETQYF
>TRBV11-2|-|TRBJ2-7|TRBD2
TGTGCCAGCAGCCGGACTAGCGGGGGGTCCTACGAGCAGTACTTC
CASSRTSGGSYEQYF
>TRBV5-1|few|TRBJ2-1|TRBD1
TGCGCCAGCAGCTTGGGGGGGGACAGGGAGCAGTTCTTC
CASSLGGDREQFF
>TRBV29-1|-|TRBJ2-1|-
TGCAGCCACCGGGACTTTAACAATGAGCAGTTCTTC
CSHRDFNNEQFF
>TRBV5-1|few|TRBJ1-5|-
TGCGCCAGCAGCTTGGGAGGTTGGGATCAGCCCCAGCATTTT
CASSLGGWDQPQHF
>TRBV7-9|-|TRBJ2-7|-
TGTGCCAGCACCCAAAGGACAGAATCTGGAGAGCAGTACTTC
CASTQRTESGEQYF
>TRBV6-2/TRBV6-3|-|TRBJ2-1|TRBD1
TGTGCCAGCAGCCCTGGACAGGGAGGATCCTCCTACAATGAGCAGTTCTTC
CASSPGQGGSSYNEQFF
>TRBV10-3|-|TRBJ2-1|TRBD2
TGTGCCATCAGCGGACTAGCGGGAGGCTCCTACAATGAGCAGTTCTTC
CAISGLAGGSYNEQFF
>TRBV5-1|-|TRBJ2-4|TRBD1
TGCGCCAGCAGCATGGGAGGGACAGGGGGCAAAAACATTCAGTACTTC
CASSMGGTGGKNIQYF
>TRBV7-9|few|TRBJ1-1|-
TGTGCCAGCAGCTTATCAGGGATGAACACTGAAGCTTTCTTT
CASSLSGMNTEAFF